This is a list of T cell receptor beta chains from one sample in a study of blood T cell repertoires in COVID-19. Sequencing used immunoSEQ multiplex PCR; TCRdb keeps in-frame clones, though not all of them. The sample lists about 160,000 clones, approximately 85% occurring once. Sequencing was done on a sample of peripheral blood. Source of these receptors: a man aged 55 to 70 with active or convalescent COVID-19. CDR3s include the opening cysteine and the closing phenylalanine or tryptophan. D genes are given only for firm matches. Clone size is given for some rows only: seen once, a few or many times, or a class if the clone is expanded.

j_gene,v_gene,d_gene,len,abundance,CDR3nt,CDR3aa
TRBJ1-3,TRBV5-4,.,15,.,TGTGCCAGCAGCTTGGGTTCCGGGTCGGGAAACACCATATATTTT,CASSLGSGSGNTIYF
TRBJ1-2,TRBV11-2,.,14,.,TGTGCCAGCAGCCCCAACAGGGCGGGCTATGGCTACACCTTC,CASSPNRAGYGYTF
TRBJ1-6,TRBV15,TRBD1,18,.,TGTGCCACCAGCCAAAGACAGGGGATGAGCTCCTATAATTCACCCCTCCACTTT,CATSQRQGMSSYNSPLHF
TRBJ2-2,TRBV10-3,TRBD1,14,.,TGTGCCATCAGAGACAGGGAGAACACCGGGGAGCTGTTTTTT,CAIRDRENTGELFF
TRBJ2-7,TRBV5-5,TRBD2,18,.,TGTGCCAGCAGCCTCCGGACTAGCGGGGGATCCCCACCCAGCGAGCAGTACTTC,CASSLRTSGGSPPSEQYF
TRBJ2-7,TRBV3-1/TRBV3-2,.,17,.,TGTGCCAGCAGCCAAGATCGAAAAGCAGGGTTACCCTACGAGCAGTACTTC,CASSQDRKAGLPYEQYF
TRBJ1-5,TRBV7-6,TRBD1,15,.,TGTGCCAGCAGCTTAGGTAGGGGGCTGAATCAGCCCCAGCATTTT,CASSLGRGLNQPQHF
TRBJ2-5,TRBV21-1,.,18,.,TGTGCCAGCAGCGTAAGAATATCCGGGACAGGGGTACAAGAGACCCAGTACTTC,CASSVRISGTGVQETQYF
TRBJ1-1,TRBV6-4,.,12,few,TGTGCCAGCAGTGACTCCGGGGGGGAGGCTTTCTTT,CASSDSGGEAFF
TRBJ1-2,TRBV24-1,TRBD1,16,.,TGTGCCACCAGTGATTCGACCTGGGCAGGGGGCTATGGCTACACCTTC,CATSDSTWAGGYGYTF
TRBJ1-5,TRBV19,.,16,few,TGTGCCAGTAGTATCAGGGGAGAGGGCAGCAATCAGCCCCAGCATTTT,CASSIRGEGSNQPQHF
TRBJ2-5,TRBV2,TRBD1,13,.,TGTGCCAGCACGGGGACAGCACAAGAGACCCAGTACTTC,CASTGTAQETQYF
TRBJ2-7,TRBV11-2,.,13,.,TGTGCCAGCAGCTTAGGGGTGCGGGGACAGCAGTACTTC,CASSLGVRGQQYF
TRBJ1-5,TRBV28,TRBD1,16,.,TGTGCCAGCAGTTCCACAGGGGGCCGGGGCAATCAGCCCCAGCATTTT,CASSSTGGRGNQPQHF
TRBJ1-4,TRBV6-5,.,15,.,TGTGCCAGCAGTTACGGGACATCAACTAATGAAAAACTGTTTTTT,CASSYGTSTNEKLFF
TRBJ1-6,TRBV7-8,.,17,.,TGTGCCAGCAGCCACCCGCGGCTGACCACCCTCGATTCACCCCTCCACTTT,CASSHPRLTTLDSPLHF